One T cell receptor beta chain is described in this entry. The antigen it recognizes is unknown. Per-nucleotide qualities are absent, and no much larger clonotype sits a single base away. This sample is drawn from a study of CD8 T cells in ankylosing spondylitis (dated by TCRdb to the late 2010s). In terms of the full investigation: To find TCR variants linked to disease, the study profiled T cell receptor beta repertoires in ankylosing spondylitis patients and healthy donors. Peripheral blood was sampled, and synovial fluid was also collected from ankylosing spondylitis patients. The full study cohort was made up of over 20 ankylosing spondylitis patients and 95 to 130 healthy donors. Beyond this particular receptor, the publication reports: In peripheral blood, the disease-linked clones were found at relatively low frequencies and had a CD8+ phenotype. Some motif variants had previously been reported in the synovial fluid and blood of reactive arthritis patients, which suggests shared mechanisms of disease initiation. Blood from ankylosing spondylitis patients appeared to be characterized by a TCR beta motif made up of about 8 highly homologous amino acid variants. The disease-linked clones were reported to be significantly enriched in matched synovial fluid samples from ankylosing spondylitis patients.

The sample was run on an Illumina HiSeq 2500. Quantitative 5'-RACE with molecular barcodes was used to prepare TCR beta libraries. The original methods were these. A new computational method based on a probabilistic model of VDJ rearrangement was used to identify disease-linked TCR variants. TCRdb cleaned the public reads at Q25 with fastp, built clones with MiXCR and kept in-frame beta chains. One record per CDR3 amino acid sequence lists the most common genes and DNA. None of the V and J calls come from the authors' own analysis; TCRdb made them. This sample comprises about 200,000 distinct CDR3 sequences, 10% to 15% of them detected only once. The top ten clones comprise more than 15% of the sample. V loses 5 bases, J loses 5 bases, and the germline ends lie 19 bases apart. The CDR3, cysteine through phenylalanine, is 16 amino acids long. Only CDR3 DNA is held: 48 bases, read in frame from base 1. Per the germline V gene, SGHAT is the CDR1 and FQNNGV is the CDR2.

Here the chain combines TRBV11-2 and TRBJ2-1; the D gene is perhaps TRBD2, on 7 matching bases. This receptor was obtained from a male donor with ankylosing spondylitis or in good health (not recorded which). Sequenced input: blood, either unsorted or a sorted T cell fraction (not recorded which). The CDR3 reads CASSLLEGGGDNEQFF. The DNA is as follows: TGTGCCAGCAGCCTGCTTGAGGGGGGGGGAGACAATGAGCAGTTCTTC.